The rows below give T cell receptor beta chains drawn from one sample of a study of blood T cell repertoires in COVID-19. Only in-frame clones appear in the TCRdb table, and some are missing; sequencing was by immunoSEQ multiplex PCR. The data show around 220,000 clones, roughly 90% seen once. What was sequenced was peripheral blood. The receptors originated from a man aged 35 to 55 with active or convalescent COVID-19. CDR3s leave out the opening cysteine and the closing phenylalanine or tryptophan. The D gene is left open where the match is weak.

v_call: TRBV18
d_call: .
cdr3_aa: ASSPPLGEPMNTEAF

v_call: TRBV7-9
d_call: .
cdr3_aa: ASSLGVALDYEQY

v_call: TRBV25-1
d_call: .
cdr3_aa: ASSARGGVNEKLF

v_call: TRBV28
d_call: TRBD2
cdr3_aa: ASSLGGLGETQY

v_call: TRBV11-2
d_call: .
cdr3_aa: ASSRLPQETQY

v_call: TRBV20-1
d_call: TRBD1
cdr3_aa: SASLGRGSYEQY

v_call: TRBV7-9
d_call: TRBD2
cdr3_aa: ASSLSVAGGRGAEQF

v_call: TRBV7-3
d_call: TRBD2
cdr3_aa: ASSSYGASGNTGELF

v_call: TRBV4-1
d_call: TRBD1
cdr3_aa: ASSPGTLRGSSYNEQF

v_call: TRBV19
d_call: TRBD1
cdr3_aa: ASSIRDRFDEQF

v_call: TRBV11-2
d_call: .
cdr3_aa: ASRGVEGVTDTQY

v_call: TRBV28
d_call: .
cdr3_aa: ASSPRWAGSNQPQH

v_call: TRBV6-5
d_call: TRBD1
cdr3_aa: ASSHGQANTEAF

v_call: TRBV30
d_call: TRBD1
cdr3_aa: AWSASSRGVMNTEAF

v_call: TRBV7-3
d_call: TRBD2
cdr3_aa: ASRPGLAGDRAEQF

v_call: TRBV7-9
d_call: .
cdr3_aa: ASEPNGGRNEKLF

v_call: TRBV6-5
d_call: TRBD1
cdr3_aa: ASSFGQGYEKLF

v_call: TRBV24-1
d_call: .
cdr3_aa: ATSDAQRDTGELF

v_call: TRBV28
d_call: .
cdr3_aa: ASRQSQGEKLF

v_call: TRBV19
d_call: .
cdr3_aa: ASSTDVFPQPQH

v_call: TRBV9
d_call: TRBD2
cdr3_aa: ASSVLSSGGTYNEQF

v_call: TRBV7-9
d_call: TRBD1
cdr3_aa: ASSQGSFFHRGGGEQY

v_call: TRBV2
d_call: .
cdr3_aa: ASSPQSGANVLT

v_call: TRBV7-9
d_call: .
cdr3_aa: ASSLGLNTDTQY

v_call: TRBV18
d_call: .
cdr3_aa: ASSPEGQYGYT

v_call: TRBV6-5
d_call: TRBD1
cdr3_aa: ASSLDRGPREQY

v_call: TRBV29-1
d_call: .
cdr3_aa: SVEVEGNQPQH

v_call: TRBV6-5
d_call: .
cdr3_aa: ASRTSQGPGPQH

v_call: TRBV29-1
d_call: TRBD1
cdr3_aa: SVYDTGGDNYGYT

v_call: TRBV27
d_call: .
cdr3_aa: ASTTYFSGSSTDTQY

v_call: TRBV3-1/TRBV3-2
d_call: .
cdr3_aa: ASSPNSRPLGSYGYT

v_call: TRBV27
d_call: .
cdr3_aa: ASSLSRQGYNEQF

v_call: TRBV2
d_call: .
cdr3_aa: ASSEGAGEGVEQY

v_call: TRBV5-1
d_call: TRBD2
cdr3_aa: ASSLGTSGRYADTQY

v_call: TRBV6-5
d_call: .
cdr3_aa: ASNRVVNTEAF

v_call: TRBV6-5
d_call: TRBD1
cdr3_aa: ASRRQGGDEKLF

v_call: TRBV28
d_call: TRBD1
cdr3_aa: ASSSRTGSYLNEKLF

v_call: TRBV29-1
d_call: .
cdr3_aa: SADPDTGELF

v_call: TRBV28
d_call: TRBD1
cdr3_aa: ASSSGQGATNEQF

v_call: TRBV28
d_call: .
cdr3_aa: ASSLIDLREKLF

v_call: TRBV20-1
d_call: TRBD1
cdr3_aa: SASHRQGVSGYT

v_call: TRBV5-4
d_call: .
cdr3_aa: ASSPAGGDNEKLF

v_call: TRBV2
d_call: TRBD1
cdr3_aa: ASSELKTGRFPEAF

v_call: TRBV29-1
d_call: .
cdr3_aa: SVEGGGHYYGYT

v_call: TRBV6-6
d_call: .
cdr3_aa: ASSYSNLGNYGYT

v_call: TRBV9
d_call: .
cdr3_aa: ASSVDLGFGGQY

v_call: TRBV29-1
d_call: .
cdr3_aa: SVQKGRMNTEAF

v_call: TRBV6-5
d_call: .
cdr3_aa: ASSRGGEEKLF

v_call: TRBV11-2
d_call: .
cdr3_aa: ASSLFGPTGVNSYNEQF

v_call: TRBV5-8
d_call: TRBD2
cdr3_aa: ASSPGISGGLGTDTQY

v_call: TRBV6-1
d_call: .
cdr3_aa: ASSELRDTPPYT